Here is one T cell receptor (beta chain) with its context. TCRdb itself ran the RT-PCR reads through MiXCR, one entry per CDR3 protein. The sample shows more than 600,000 distinct CDR3 sequences, approximately 15% of them seen only once. The CDR3 is 16 amino acids. Trimming stripped 6 bases from V and 0 bases from J, with 18 bases between. The germline V gene has CDR1 DFQATT and CDR2 SNEGSKA (reference sequence). The sequenced material came from memory CD4+ T cells from blood. This sequence joins TRBV20-1 and TRBJ1-5; no clear D gene. This clonotype originated in a female donor in good health, serving as a healthy control. CDR3 in DNA: TGCAGTGCCGACCAGGCAGCCTACTCTAGCAATCAGCCCCAGCATTTT. This translates into CSADQAAYSSNQPQHF.